The sequence of this T cell receptor beta chain was determined in a study of blood T cell repertoires in COVID-19. The overall study: Samples representing acute and convalescent COVID-19 were sourced from the United States, Italy and Spain. From T cells, B-cell-depleted T cells, or PBMCs came the material, which was cDNA or gDNA.

The CDR3 length is 16 residues. Per the germline V gene, CDR1 is LGHNA and CDR2 is YNFKEQ. V lost 0 bases to trimming and J lost 1 base; unmatched junction nucleotides: 5. Source study methods: Estimates of nucleated cell counts were drawn from the amplification of reference gene primers. Profiled with immunoSEQ multiplex PCR; TCRdb holds only in-frame clones, not every one. D and trimming come from the DNA, and the V and J calls and clone size come from that table. The sample lists under 350,000 clones, approximately 91% occurring once. Material for sequencing was peripheral blood. The receptor was derived from a man in his fifties or sixties with acute or convalescent COVID-19. J is TRBJ2-7 and V is TRBV4-2, with 8 bases aligning to TRBD1. The CDR3 nucleotides are TGTGCCAGCAGCCAAGATCCCCGGACAGGGTCCTACGAGCAGTACTTC. Translation: CASSQDPRTGSYEQYF.